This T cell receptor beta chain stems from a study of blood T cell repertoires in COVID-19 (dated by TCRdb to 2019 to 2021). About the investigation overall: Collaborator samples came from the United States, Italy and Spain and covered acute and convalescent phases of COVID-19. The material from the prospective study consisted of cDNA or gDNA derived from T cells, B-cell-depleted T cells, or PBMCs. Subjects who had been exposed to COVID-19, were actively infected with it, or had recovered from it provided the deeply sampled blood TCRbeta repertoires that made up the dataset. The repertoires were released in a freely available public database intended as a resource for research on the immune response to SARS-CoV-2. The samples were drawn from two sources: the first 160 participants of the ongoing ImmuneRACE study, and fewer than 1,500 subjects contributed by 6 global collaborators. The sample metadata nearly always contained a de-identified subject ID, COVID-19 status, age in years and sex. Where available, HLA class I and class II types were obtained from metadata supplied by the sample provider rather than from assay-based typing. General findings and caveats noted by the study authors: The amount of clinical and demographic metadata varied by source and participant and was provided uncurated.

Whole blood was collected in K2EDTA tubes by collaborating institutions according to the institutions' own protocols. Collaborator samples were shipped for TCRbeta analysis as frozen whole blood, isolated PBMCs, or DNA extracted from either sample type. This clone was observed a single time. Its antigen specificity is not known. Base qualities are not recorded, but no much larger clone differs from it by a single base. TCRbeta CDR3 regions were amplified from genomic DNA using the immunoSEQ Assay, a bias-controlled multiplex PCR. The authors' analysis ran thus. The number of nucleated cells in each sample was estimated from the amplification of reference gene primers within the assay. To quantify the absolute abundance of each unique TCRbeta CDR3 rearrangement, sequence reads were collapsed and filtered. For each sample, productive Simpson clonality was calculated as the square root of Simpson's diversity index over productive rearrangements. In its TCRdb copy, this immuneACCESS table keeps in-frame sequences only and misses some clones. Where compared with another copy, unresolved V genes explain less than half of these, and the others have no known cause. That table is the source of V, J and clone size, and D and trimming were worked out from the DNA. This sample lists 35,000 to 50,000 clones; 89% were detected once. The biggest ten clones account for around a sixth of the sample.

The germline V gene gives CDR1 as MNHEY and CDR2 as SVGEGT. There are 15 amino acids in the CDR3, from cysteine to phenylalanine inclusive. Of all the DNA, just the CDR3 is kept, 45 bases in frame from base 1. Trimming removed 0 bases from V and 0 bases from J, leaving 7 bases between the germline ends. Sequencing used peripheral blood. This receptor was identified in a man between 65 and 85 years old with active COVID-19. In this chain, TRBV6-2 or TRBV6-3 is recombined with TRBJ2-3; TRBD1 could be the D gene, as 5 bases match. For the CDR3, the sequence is CASSYSDTSTDTQYF. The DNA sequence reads TGTGCCAGCAGTTACTCGGACACTAGCACAGATACGCAGTATTTT.